Listed below are T cell receptor beta chains from one sample, sequenced in a study of blood T cell repertoires in COVID-19. Data came from immunoSEQ multiplex PCR; TCRdb stores just in-frame clones and leaves some out. The sample includes about 89,000 clones, 80% seen only once; the top ten take roughly 19%. Material for sequencing was peripheral blood. These receptors all come from an elderly woman with acute or convalescent COVID-19. CDR3s leave out the opening cysteine and the closing phenylalanine or tryptophan. Each record gives: J gene, V gene, D gene, CDR3 protein. A D gene is named only where the DNA matches it firmly.

TRBJ2-3	TRBV2	TRBD1	ASGQGTPFSTDTQY
TRBJ1-4	TRBV7-2	TRBD1	ASSRDRGDEKLF
TRBJ2-6	TRBV15	.	ATSESGANVLT
TRBJ2-7	TRBV5-4	.	ASSNQGSPYEQY
TRBJ1-2	TRBV6-5	.	ASSYHQGPNYGYT
TRBJ2-7	TRBV6-5	TRBD1	ATRTGASYEQY
TRBJ1-1	TRBV10-3	.	AIKKTGSNTEAF
TRBJ2-1	TRBV6-5	TRBD2	ASRTGGQSRNEQF
TRBJ2-7	TRBV7-8	.	ASSLAAGLPQY
TRBJ2-3	TRBV11-1	TRBD2	AAGAGGNTDTQY
TRBJ1-1	TRBV10-3	.	AITQTGYSEAF
TRBJ2-1	TRBV30	.	ARRSYNEQF
TRBJ2-5	TRBV12-3/TRBV12-4	.	ASSWTNEETQY
TRBJ1-2	TRBV6-5	TRBD1	ASKGQGAYGYT
TRBJ2-1	TRBV5-1	TRBD1	ASSSSGTGPPSSYNEQF
TRBJ2-3	TRBV12-3/TRBV12-4	.	ASSSTADTQY